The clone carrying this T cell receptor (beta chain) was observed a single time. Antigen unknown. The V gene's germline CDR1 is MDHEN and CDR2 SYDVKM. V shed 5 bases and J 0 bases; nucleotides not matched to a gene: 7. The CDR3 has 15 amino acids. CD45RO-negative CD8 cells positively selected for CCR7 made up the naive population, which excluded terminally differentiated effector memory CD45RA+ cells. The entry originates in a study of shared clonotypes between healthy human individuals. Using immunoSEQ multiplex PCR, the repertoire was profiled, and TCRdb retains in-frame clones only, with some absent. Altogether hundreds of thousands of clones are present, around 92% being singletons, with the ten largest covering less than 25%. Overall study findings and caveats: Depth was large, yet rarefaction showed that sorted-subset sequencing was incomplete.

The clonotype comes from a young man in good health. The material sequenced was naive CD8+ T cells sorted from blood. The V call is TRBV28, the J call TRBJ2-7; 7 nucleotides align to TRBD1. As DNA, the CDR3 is TGTGCCAGCAGTGCCTCACAGGGGATCTCCTACGAGCAGTACTTC. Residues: CASSASQGISYEQYF.